These 25 T cell receptor beta chains were sequenced from one sample in a study of blood T cell repertoires in COVID-19. Assay: immunoSEQ multiplex PCR; the TCRdb copy retains only in-frame clones and omits some. The sample has 340,000 or so clones, more than 70% seen once. Material: peripheral blood. The receptors were gathered from a man in his thirties or forties with active or convalescent COVID-19.

This clone was seen once. This chain connects TRBV28 to TRBJ2-3; D is undetermined. Germline loops: CDR1 MDHEN, CDR2 SYDVKM. There are 16 residues in the CDR3. V shed 2 bases and J shed 2 bases, with 14 bases lying between them. CDR3 region: CASSLDTGRHTDTQYF. The DNA for the CDR3 is TGTGCCAGCAGTTTAGATACTGGGCGCCACACAGATACGCAGTATTTT.

In this sample, this clone turned up once. The chain recombines TRBV11-3 with TRBJ2-6; D is unresolved. CDR1 is SGHNT and CDR2 is YENEEA in the germline V gene. The CDR3 is 13 amino acids. V dropped 3 bases and J dropped 4 bases, with 4 bases sitting between them. CDR3 sequence (DNA): TGTGCCAGCAGCTTGCGGGGGGCCAACGTCCTGACTTTC. As protein: CASSLRGANVLTF.

V gene TRBV5-1 combines with J gene TRBJ1-6; no firm D call. V lost 0 bases and J lost 10, with 8 bases in between. CDR3 length: 13 amino acids. In germline, CDR1 is SGHRS, CDR2 YFSETQ. CDR3 sequence (DNA): TGCGCCAGCAGCTTGGTCGGGAAATCACCCCTCCACTTT. Translated: CASSLVGKSPLHF.

The chain links TRBV19 to TRBJ2-4; weak D call: TRBD1 (6 bases). Germline V gene data show CDR1 as LNHDA and CDR2 as SQIVND (reference sequence). CDR3 length: 15 amino acids. V was clipped by 5 bases and J by 1 base, with 12 bases between them. The chain's CDR3 is CASSLTGLAKNIQYF. In DNA, the CDR3 is TGTGCCAGTAGTTTAACAGGGTTGGCCAAAAACATTCAGTACTTC.

This clone was seen only a few times. The chain joins TRBV15 to TRBJ2-1, with 7 bases that match TRBD2. This CDR3 has 16 amino acids. With V trimmed by 3 bases and J by 1 base, 6 bases remained unmatched. In germline, CDR1 is LNHNV, CDR2 YYDKDF (reference sequence). The CDR3, as DNA: TGTGCCACCAGCAGGTCCCGGGACTATTCCTACAATGAGCAGTTCTTC. The encoded protein is CATSRSRDYSYNEQFF.

This chain links TRBV9 with TRBJ1-1; no reliable D call. The germline V gene has CDR1 SGDLS and CDR2 YYNGEE. The V gene lost 0 bases and the J gene lost 3 bases, with 15 bases spanning the gap. This CDR3 has 16 residues. Here the CDR3 reads CASSVDPLGGDTEAFF. The CDR3 DNA reads TGTGCCAGCAGCGTAGACCCCCTCGGAGGTGACACTGAAGCTTTCTTT.

This chain uses TRBV19 with TRBJ1-5, with D perhaps TRBD1 (5 bases). Germline CDR1 and CDR2: LNHDA and SQIVND (reference sequence). Trimming removed 5 bases at V and 6 bases at J, with 11 bases between. This CDR3 has 13 residues. The CDR3 here is CASSGARGQPQHF. Here the CDR3 DNA reads TGTGCCAGTAGTGGCGCAAGGGGTCAGCCCCAGCATTTT.

The rearrangement joins TRBV18 to TRBJ2-7, with D maybe TRBD1 (6 bases). This CDR3 region has 15 residues. In germline, CDR1 is KGHSH, CDR2 LQKENI. Trimming stripped 8 bases from V and 5 bases from J, with 22 bases between. Written as DNA, the CDR3 is TGTGCCAGCCTCCAAACCTCTGCAGGGGTCGACGAGCAGTACTTC. Translated: CASLQTSAGVDEQYF.

This rearrangement joins TRBV19 to TRBJ2-7; D not certain. Trimming stripped 4 bases from V and 2 bases from J, with 9 bases between. CDR1 and CDR2 from the germline V gene are LNHDA and SQIVND (reference sequence). This CDR3 is built from 13 residues. CDR3 nucleotides: TGTGCCAGTAGTAGGCAGGCACCCTACGAGCAGTACTTC. This gives the protein CASSRQAPYEQYF. Full variable domain (remainder filled in from reference TRBV19 and TRBJ2-7): DGGITQSPKYLFRKEGQNVTLSCEQNLNHDAMYWYRQDPGQGLRLIYYSQIVNDFQKGDIAEGYSVSREKKESFPLTVTSAQKNPTAFYLCASSRQAPYEQYFGPGTRLTVT.

This chain uses TRBV9 with TRBJ1-2, with D unresolved. Germline V gene sequence: CDR1 SGDLS, CDR2 YYNGEE. CDR3 length: 13 residues. The V end lost 2 bases, the J end lost 4 bases, and 9 bases lay between the germline ends. The CDR3 sequence: CASSVRARYGYTF. CDR3 nucleotides: TGTGCCAGCAGCGTGAGGGCCCGCTATGGCTACACCTTC.

This clone was observed many times. The chain uses TRBV4-3 and TRBJ1-2; D may be TRBD1 (5 bases). With 5 bases removed from V and 3 bases from J, the gap between germline ends came to 16 bases. This CDR3 has 15 residues. Germline loops: CDR1 LGHNA, CDR2 YSLEER. CDR3 protein: CASSINSQAHYGYTF. The CDR3 coding sequence is TGCGCCAGCAGCATCAACTCACAGGCACACTATGGCTACACCTTC.

The chain employs TRBV4-1 and TRBJ1-4, with no clear D. This CDR3 region has 12 residues. Germline-derived CDR1 and CDR2 are MGHRA and YSYEKL. V was cut by 6 bases and J by 8 bases, with 10 bases left in between. CDR3 residues: CASRSRHEKLFF. The CDR3 DNA sequence: TGCGCCAGCAGGAGCAGGCACGAAAAACTGTTTTTT.

The gene calls are TRBV19 and TRBJ1-1, with 8 bases fitting TRBD1. The ends lost 7 bases at V and 5 bases at J; junction bases unmatched: 21. Germline CDR1 LNHDA, CDR2 SQIVND (reference sequence). This CDR3 region has 18 residues. As DNA, the CDR3 is TGTGCCAGTACCCGGTCGCCTCAAACAGGGGGGGTCGGGACTGAAGCTTTCTTT. This codes for CASTRSPQTGGVGTEAFF.

This chain uses TRBV6-5 with TRBJ1-1; D is ambiguous. CDR1 is MNHEY and CDR2 is SVGAGI in the germline V gene. This CDR3 has 15 amino acids. With 0 bases removed from V and 3 bases from J, the gap between germline ends came to 11 bases. The CDR3 DNA reads TGTGCCAGCAGTTACTCACCCCGGGGTTACACTGAAGCTTTCTTT. Translation gives CASSYSPRGYTEAFF.

In this sample, this clone turned up once. The V and J genes are TRBV5-6 and TRBJ2-1, with D uncertain. Trimming shortened V by 4 bases and J by 0 bases, and 14 bases separated the two germline ends. CDR3 length equals 16 residues. Looked up from germline, CDR1 is SGHDT and CDR2 is YYEEEE. The CDR3 DNA is TGTGCCAGCAGCACTCCTAGAGTGAGCTCCTACAATGAGCAGTTCTTC. Protein: CASSTPRVSSYNEQFF. Based on the CDR3 plus reference TRBV5-6 and TRBJ2-1, the full variable domain is DAGVTQSPTHLIKTRGQQVTLRCSPKSGHDTVSWYQQALGQGPQFIFQYYEEEERQRGNFPDRFSGHQFPNYSSELNVNALLLGDSALYLCASSTPRVSSYNEQFFGPGTRLTVL.

This chain connects TRBV3-1 (or the pseudogene TRBV3-2) to TRBJ2-3, with TRBD2 identical over 7 bases. The length of the CDR3 is 14 residues. Looked up from germline, CDR1 is LGHDT and CDR2 is YNNKEL (reference sequence). The J segment lost 2 bases and the V segment lost 6 bases, leaving 5 bases of the junction unmatched. CDR3 bases: TGTGCCAGCAGGCTTCGGGGGGACACAGATACGCAGTATTTT. Its translation is CASRLRGDTDTQYF.

The chain joins TRBV2 to TRBJ1-2; D might be TRBD1 (6 bases). The V gene lost 11 bases and the J gene lost 0 bases, with 16 bases spanning the gap. This CDR3 comprises 14 residues. Germline V CDR1 and CDR2: SNHLY, FYNNEI. The CDR3, as DNA: TGTGCCGCTACTGGACAGCGAGCTAACTATGGCTACACCTTC. Its translation: CAATGQRANYGYTF.

The chain employs TRBV9 and TRBJ2-1, with a tentative D call TRBD1 (5 bases). The germline V and J ends were trimmed by 3 bases and 0 bases, with 13 bases remaining between them. The CDR3 consists of 16 residues. Germline lookup yields CDR1 SGDLS and CDR2 YYNGEE. CDR3 nucleotides: TGTGCCAGCAGCGGGTTGGGGCAGAGCTCCTACAATGAGCAGTTCTTC. It translates to CASSGLGQSSYNEQFF.

This chain uses TRBV6-5 with TRBJ2-7; maybe TRBD1 (6 bases). V lost 6 bases and J 0 bases, leaving 6 bases between the germline ends. Germline assignment: CDR1 MNHEY and CDR2 SVGAGI. The CDR3 is made up of 12 amino acids. The CDR3 coding sequence is TGTGCCAGCAGGACAGGCTCCTACGAGCAGTACTTC. Residues: CASRTGSYEQYF.

The chain couples TRBV10-3 to TRBJ2-5; 10 bases match TRBD1. Germline-derived CDR1 and CDR2 are ENHRY and SYGVKD. After removal of 6 bases from V and 2 bases from J, the junction contained 6 bases not matched to a gene. The length of the CDR3 is 15 residues. In DNA, the CDR3 is TGTGCCATCAGCCCGACAGGGGGCTCTCAAGAGACCCAGTACTTC. Its translation is CAISPTGGSQETQYF.

Here the CDR3 DNA reads TGCGCCAGCAGCCATCAGGGCACTTATGGCTACACCTTC. Translated, it gives CASSHQGTYGYTF. The chain is built from TRBV4-3 and TRBJ1-2, with D tentatively TRBD1 (5 bases). Trimming stripped 3 bases from V and 5 bases from J, with 10 bases between. The CDR3 extends over 13 amino acids. Germline values: CDR1 LGHNA, CDR2 YSLEER.

The V and J genes are TRBV28 and TRBJ2-5; a possible D gene is TRBD2 (6 bases). V lost 5 bases to trimming and J lost 5 bases, with 33 bases between them. Germline V gives CDR1 MDHEN, CDR2 SYDVKM. The length of the CDR3 is 20 residues. The CDR3 reads CASSPPEGGGAVEVHETQYF. CDR3 nucleotides: TGTGCCAGCAGTCCGCCAGAGGGCGGAGGGGCCGTAGAAGTTCACGAGACCCAGTACTTC.

The V and J genes are TRBV5-1 and TRBJ2-1; the match to TRBD1 covers 10 bases. V was clipped by 0 bases and J by 3 bases; unmatched bases: 0. CDR3 length: 15 residues. Germline CDR1 SGHRS, CDR2 YFSETQ. CDR3 region: CASSLGTGGYNEQFF. DNA of the CDR3: TGCGCCAGCAGCTTGGGGACAGGGGGCTACAATGAGCAGTTCTTC.

V is TRBV20-1 and J is TRBJ2-2, with 9 nucleotides matching TRBD1. The CDR3 is 15 residues long. V trimming: 3 bases; J trimming: 5 bases; junction bases outside the gene matches: 7. In germline, CDR1 is DFQATT, CDR2 SNEGSKA (reference sequence). CDR3 sequence (DNA): TGCAGTGCTAGTGCCGGGACAGGGCGAACCGGGGAGCTGTTTTTT. It yields the protein CSASAGTGRTGELFF.

The chain links TRBV2 to TRBJ2-7; no firm D call. CDR3 length equals 14 residues. Per germline, CDR1 SNHLY and CDR2 FYNNEI. V was trimmed by 4 bases and J by 2 bases, leaving 12 bases between them. The chain's CDR3 is CASSARRGPYEQYF. CDR3 DNA sequence: TGTGCCAGCAGTGCCCGGCGAGGCCCCTACGAGCAGTACTTC.